Following are 14 T cell receptor beta chains from one sample sequenced in a study of shared clonotypes between healthy human individuals. Sequencing was performed with immunoSEQ multiplex PCR; in TCRdb, only in-frame clones are kept and a portion is missing. This sample has approximately 1,500,000 clones; around 95% occur once, and the top ten carry over 1%. Input material: naive CD4+ T cells sorted from blood. Subset denoted: CD45RA+ positively selected. Receptor source: a man aged 25-40 years in good health.

This chain links TRBV7-9 with TRBJ2-1, with no clear D. Between the trimmed V and J ends, which lost 2 bases and 5 bases, there was a span of 7 bases. CDR1 is SEHNR, CDR2 FQNEAQ, per germline (reference sequence). The length of the CDR3 is 13 residues. The CDR3 loop reads CASSLSANNEQFF. In DNA form, the CDR3 reads TGTGCCAGCAGCTTATCAGCGAACAATGAGCAGTTCTTC.

The chain carries TRBV2 and TRBJ1-5; 9 positions agree with TRBD1. CDR1 is SNHLY, CDR2 FYNNEI, per germline. The ends lost 5 bases at V and 3 bases at J; junction bases unmatched: 5. CDR3 length equals 15 residues. This chain's CDR3 is CASSPRTGDNQPQHF. The CDR3, as DNA: TGTGCCAGCAGTCCGCGGACAGGGGACAATCAGCCCCAGCATTTT.

The V gene is TRBV11-3, the J gene TRBJ2-3, with TRBD2 matching over 10 bases. The CDR3 spans 14 residues. CDR1 and CDR2 from the germline V gene are SGHNT and YENEEA. V shed 2 bases and J 6 bases; nucleotides not matched to a gene: 2. DNA for the CDR3: TGTGCCAGCAGCTTAAGCGGGAGGGCTGATACGCAGTATTTT. It codes for CASSLSGRADTQYF.

V is TRBV5-1 and J is TRBJ2-3; a weak D match, TRBD2 (6 bases). Deletions cut 3 bases from V and 2 bases from J, with 19 bases between. The CDR3 sequence is 17 residues long. Germline V lookup: CDR1 SGHRS, CDR2 YFSETQ. The CDR3 protein is CASSSSWGEPNTDTQYF. The CDR3 DNA is TGCGCCAGCAGCTCCTCTTGGGGGGAGCCGAACACAGATACGCAGTATTTT.

The rearrangement links TRBV7-3 to TRBJ2-1, with 10 bases that match TRBD2. Losses at the gene ends were 4 bases for V and 4 bases for J; bases not matched to a gene: 7. Germline loops: CDR1 SGHTA, CDR2 FQGTGA. CDR3 length: 16 amino acids. The CDR3 sequence: CASSSKAGGPYNEQFF. CDR3 bases: TGTGCCAGCAGCTCCAAAGCGGGAGGGCCATACAATGAGCAGTTCTTC. The full variable domain, rest sourced from reference TRBV7-3 and TRBJ2-1, is GAGVSQTPSNKVTEKGKYVELRCDPISGHTALYWYRQSLGQGPEFLIYFQGTGAADDSGLPNDRFFAVRPEGSVSTLKIQRTERGDSAVYLCASSSKAGGPYNEQFFGPGTRLTVL.

The V call is TRBV5-1, the J call TRBJ2-1; TRBD2 matches 10 bases. V was clipped by 0 bases and J by 2 bases; unmatched bases: 2. The CDR3 has 16 amino acids. The V gene's germline CDR1 is SGHRS and CDR2 YFSETQ. CDR3 amino acids: CASSLATSGTYNEQFF. The CDR3, as DNA: TGCGCCAGCAGCTTGGCCACTAGCGGGACCTACAATGAGCAGTTCTTC.

V and J are TRBV5-4 and TRBJ2-1, with TRBD1 matching 9 bases. Looked up from germline, CDR1 is SGHNT and CDR2 is YYREEE (reference sequence). The CDR3 loop spans 19 amino acids. Trimming at V came to 1 base and at J to 10 bases, leaving 21 bases not matched to a gene. CDR3 sequence: CASSLPGPPSGQGLREQFF. The CDR3 region has the DNA TGTGCCAGCAGCTTGCCTGGCCCGCCTTCGGGACAGGGATTACGCGAGCAGTTCTTC.

The rearrangement joins TRBV28 to TRBJ1-2; no definite D call. The CDR3 contains 13 residues. Germline V gives CDR1 MDHEN, CDR2 SYDVKM. Trimming left V 5 bases short and J 9 bases short, with 16 bases between. In nucleotides, the CDR3 is TGTGCCAGCAGTCCTACCGCCGGGATTAGCTACACCTTC. Encoded protein: CASSPTAGISYTF.

The table lists this clone with a count of one. The V and J genes are TRBV4-2 and TRBJ2-7; 9 nucleotides match TRBD2. CDR3 length: 18 residues. CDR1 LGHNA and CDR2 YNFKEQ come from the germline V gene. The trim removed 0 bases at V and 2 bases at J, leaving 11 bases unmatched. As DNA, the CDR3 is TGTGCCAGCAGCCAAGAGTCCCCTTCGGCGGGGGGGGCCTACGAGCAGTACTTC. Translation: CASSQESPSAGGAYEQYF.

The chain employs TRBV7-2 and TRBJ2-1; D is undetermined. The CDR3 runs to 13 residues. Trimming took 6 bases from V and 4 from J, leaving 10 bases between them. CDR1 is SGHTA, CDR2 FQGNSA, per germline. CDR3 sequence reads: CASRVSGYNEQFF. For the CDR3, the DNA is TGTGCCAGCAGGGTGTCCGGATACAATGAGCAGTTCTTC. The whole variable domain, filled in from reference TRBV7-2 and TRBJ2-1, reads GAGVSQSPSNKVTEKGKDVELRCDPISGHTALYWYRQSLGQGLEFLIYFQGNSAPDKSGLPSDRFSAERTGGSVSTLTIQRTQQEDSAVYLCASRVSGYNEQFFGPGTRLTVL.

The chain carries TRBV5-1 and TRBJ2-7, with a tentative D call TRBD1 (5 bases). The CDR3 contains 14 residues. The V end was cut by 5 bases, the J end by 1 base, with 13 bases between. In germline, CDR1 is SGHRS, CDR2 YFSETQ. The CDR3 loop reads CASRTQGVSYEQYF. CDR3 bases: TGCGCCAGCAGAACCCAAGGGGTTTCCTACGAGCAGTACTTC.

The chain joins TRBV5-4 to TRBJ2-2, with a possible D match to TRBD2 (5 bases). Trimming left V 4 bases short and J 6 bases short, with 13 bases between. The CDR3 contains 14 residues. Germline V CDR1 and CDR2: SGHNT, YYREEE (reference sequence). CDR3 sequence reads: CASSLGGQPGELFF. For the CDR3, the DNA is TGTGCCAGCAGCCTAGGAGGTCAGCCCGGGGAGCTGTTTTTT.

This clone has a single count. The chain links TRBV18 to TRBJ1-3; TRBD1 aligns across 8 bases. Germline CDR1 and CDR2: KGHSH and LQKENI. Trimming at V came to 3 bases and at J to 7 bases, leaving 11 bases not matched to a gene. The CDR3 is 16 residues long. CDR3 protein: CASSPVQGAKGNTIYF. The CDR3 DNA reads as TGTGCCAGCTCACCGGTTCAGGGGGCAAAGGGGAACACCATATATTTT.

The chain recombines TRBV28 with TRBJ1-1; D perhaps matches TRBD1 (5 bases). Trimming shortened V by 10 bases and J by 0 bases, and 18 bases separated the two germline ends. The germline CDR1 and CDR2 sequences are MDHEN and SYDVKM. The CDR3 consists of 15 residues. In nucleotides, the CDR3 is TGTGCCATTTCCTCGCCGGGGGGAATGAACACTGAAGCTTTCTTT. Residues: CAISSPGGMNTEAFF.